This T cell receptor beta chain was found in a study of glioma-infiltrating T cells. Background on the study: Before surgery, glioma patients received dexamethasone for at most six days.

V was trimmed by 5 bases and J by 8 bases, leaving 17 bases between them. CDR1 and CDR2 (germline): MNHEY, SVGEGT. The CDR3 sequence is 14 residues long. Amplification of TCR alpha and beta CDR3 regions from RNA used iRepertoire nested multiplex PCR. TCRdb reprocessed the multiplex PCR reads via MiXCR and lists one record per CDR3 protein. The data contain roughly 350,000 distinct CDR3 sequences, roughly two fifths of them singletons. The sequenced material came from glioma tissue, nonneoplastic brain tissue, or PBMCs (not recorded which). The chain joins TRBV6-2 or TRBV6-3 to TRBJ2-3; unclear D gene. This receptor was taken from a human donor with low-grade glioma or glioblastoma, undergoing nonglioma brain surgery, or in good health (not recorded which). The CDR3 DNA reads as TGTGCCAGCAGTACCTGGTCCGCACCAGTTACGCAGTATTTT. Protein: CASSTWSAPVTQYF.